Below, one T cell receptor beta chain is given with its context. This sample is drawn from a study of cytomegalovirus exposure and HLA in healthy donors. The V gene end was trimmed by 0 bases and the J gene end by 0 bases; junction bases not matched to a gene: 2. Per the germline V gene, CDR1 is SQVTM and CDR2 is ANQGSEA. There are 15 residues in the CDR3. Some clones are missing from TCRdb's copy, which holds only in-frame ones; the method was immunoSEQ multiplex PCR. Altogether some 86,000 clones are present, more than 85% being singletons, with the ten largest covering approximately 4%. The chain joins TRBV29-1 to TRBJ2-7; 10 bases line up with TRBD1. Sequencing was carried out using PBMCs. This TCR was recovered from a woman in her thirties in good health and CMV-seronegative. CDR3 sequence reads: CSVEEGQGRSYEQYF. The CDR3 DNA reads TGCAGCGTTGAAGAGGGACAGGGGCGCTCCTACGAGCAGTACTTC.